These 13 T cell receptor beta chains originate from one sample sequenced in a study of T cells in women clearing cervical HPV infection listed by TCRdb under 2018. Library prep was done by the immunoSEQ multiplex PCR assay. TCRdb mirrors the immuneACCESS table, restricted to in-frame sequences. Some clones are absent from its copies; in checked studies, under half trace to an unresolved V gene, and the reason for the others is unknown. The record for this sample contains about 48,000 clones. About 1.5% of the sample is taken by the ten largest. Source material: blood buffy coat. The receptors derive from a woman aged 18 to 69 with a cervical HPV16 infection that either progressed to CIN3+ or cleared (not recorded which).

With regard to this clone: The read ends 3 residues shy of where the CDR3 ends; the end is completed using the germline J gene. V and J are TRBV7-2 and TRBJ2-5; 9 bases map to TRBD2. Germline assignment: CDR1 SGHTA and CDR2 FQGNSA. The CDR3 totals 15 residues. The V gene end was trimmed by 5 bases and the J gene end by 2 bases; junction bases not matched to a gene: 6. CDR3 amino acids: CASSLSGGLQETQYF. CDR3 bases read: TGTGCCAGCAGCCTTAGCGGGGGCTTACAAGAGACC.

The CDR3 bases that were read are TGTGCCAGCACCTTGCGGGCAGGGGGAAATGAAAAA. As protein: CASTLRAGGNEK. The full CDR3 protein reads CASTLRAGGNEKLFF. V is TRBV28 and J is TRBJ1-4; 7 bases fit TRBD1. The read ends 3 residues before the CDR3 terminus; that terminus is restored from the germline J gene. Per the germline V gene, CDR1 is MDHEN and CDR2 is SYDVKM. V was clipped by 7 bases and J by 5 bases; unmatched bases: 10. The CDR3 is 15 residues long.

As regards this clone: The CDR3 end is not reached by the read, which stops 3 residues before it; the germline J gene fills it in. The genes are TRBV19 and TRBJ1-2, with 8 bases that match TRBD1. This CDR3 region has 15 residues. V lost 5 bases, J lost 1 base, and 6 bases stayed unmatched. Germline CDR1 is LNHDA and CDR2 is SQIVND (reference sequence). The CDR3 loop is CASSAGQGVNYGYTF. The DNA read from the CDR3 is TGTGCCAGTAGTGCCGGACAGGGAGTTAACTATGGC.

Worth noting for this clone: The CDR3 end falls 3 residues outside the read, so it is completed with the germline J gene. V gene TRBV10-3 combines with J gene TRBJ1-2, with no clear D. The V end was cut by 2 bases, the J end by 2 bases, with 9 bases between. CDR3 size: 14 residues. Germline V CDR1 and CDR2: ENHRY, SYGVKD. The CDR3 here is CAISEEGQNYGYTF. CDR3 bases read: TGTGCCATCAGTGAGGAAGGTCAGAACTATGGC.

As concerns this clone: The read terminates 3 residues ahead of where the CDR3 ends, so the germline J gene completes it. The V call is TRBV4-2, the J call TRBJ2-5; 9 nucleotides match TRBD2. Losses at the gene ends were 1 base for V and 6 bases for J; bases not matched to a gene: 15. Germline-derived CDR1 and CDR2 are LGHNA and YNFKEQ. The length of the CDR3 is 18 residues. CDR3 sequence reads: CASSQGSGSGFYGKTQYF. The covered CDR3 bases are TGTGCCAGCAGCCAAGGTAGCGGGAGTGGGTTTTACGGTAAGACC.

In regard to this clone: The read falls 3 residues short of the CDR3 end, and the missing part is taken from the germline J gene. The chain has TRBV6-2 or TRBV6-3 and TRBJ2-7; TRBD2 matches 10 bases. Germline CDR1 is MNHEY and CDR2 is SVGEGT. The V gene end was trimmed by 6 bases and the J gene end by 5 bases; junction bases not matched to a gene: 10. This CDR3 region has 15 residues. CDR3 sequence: CASRLSGTSVDEQYF. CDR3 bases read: TGTGCCAGCAGATTGTCCGGGACTAGCGTGGACGAG.

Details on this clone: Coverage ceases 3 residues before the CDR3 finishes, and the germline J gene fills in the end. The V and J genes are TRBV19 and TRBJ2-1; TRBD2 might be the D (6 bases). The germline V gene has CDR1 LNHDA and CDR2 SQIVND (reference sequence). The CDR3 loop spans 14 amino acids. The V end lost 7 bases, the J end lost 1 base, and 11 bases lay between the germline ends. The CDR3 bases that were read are TGTGCCAGTACCAAGGGACTTTCCTACAATGAG. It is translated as CASTKGLSYNE. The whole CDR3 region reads CASTKGLSYNEQFF.

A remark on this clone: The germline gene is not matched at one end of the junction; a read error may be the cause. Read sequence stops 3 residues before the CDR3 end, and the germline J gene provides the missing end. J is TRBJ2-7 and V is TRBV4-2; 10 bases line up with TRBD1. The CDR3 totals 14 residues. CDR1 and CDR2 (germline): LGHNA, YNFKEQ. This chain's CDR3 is CASSQGTGAGEQYF. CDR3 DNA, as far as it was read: TGCGCCAGCAGCCAAGGGACAGGGGCTGGCGAG.

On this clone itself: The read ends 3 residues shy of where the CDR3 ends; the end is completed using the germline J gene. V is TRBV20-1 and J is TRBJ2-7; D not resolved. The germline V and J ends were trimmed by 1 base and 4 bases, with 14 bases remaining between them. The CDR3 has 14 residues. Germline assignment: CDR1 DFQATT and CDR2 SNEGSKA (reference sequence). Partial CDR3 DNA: TGCAGTGCTAGAGTCGTTGATTCCGCGTACGAG. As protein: CSARVVDSAYE. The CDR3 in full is CSARVVDSAYEQYF.

The CDR3 bases that were read are TGTGCCAGCAGCTTAGTGGTAACAGGGGAGGTG. Amino acids: CASSLVVTGEV. The entire CDR3 reads CASSLVVTGEVAFF. The chain links TRBV7-2 to TRBJ1-1, with 7 nucleotides matching TRBD1. Coverage ceases 3 residues before the CDR3 finishes, and the germline J gene fills in the end. Looked up from germline, CDR1 is SGHTA and CDR2 is FQGNSA. The CDR3 is made up of 14 amino acids.

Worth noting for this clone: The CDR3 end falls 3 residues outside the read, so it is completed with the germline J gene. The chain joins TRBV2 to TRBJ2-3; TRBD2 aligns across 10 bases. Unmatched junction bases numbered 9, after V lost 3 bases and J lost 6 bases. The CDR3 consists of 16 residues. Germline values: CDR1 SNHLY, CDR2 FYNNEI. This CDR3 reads CASSDRRASGGDTQYF. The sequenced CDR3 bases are TGTGCCAGCAGTGATCGGCGGGCTAGCGGGGGCGATACG.

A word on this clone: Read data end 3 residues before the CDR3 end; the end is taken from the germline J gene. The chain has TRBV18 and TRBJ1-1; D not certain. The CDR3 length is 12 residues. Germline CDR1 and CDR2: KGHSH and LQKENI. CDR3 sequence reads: CASSPPRQEAFF. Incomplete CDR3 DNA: TGTGCCAGCTCACCACCGAGGCAGGAA.

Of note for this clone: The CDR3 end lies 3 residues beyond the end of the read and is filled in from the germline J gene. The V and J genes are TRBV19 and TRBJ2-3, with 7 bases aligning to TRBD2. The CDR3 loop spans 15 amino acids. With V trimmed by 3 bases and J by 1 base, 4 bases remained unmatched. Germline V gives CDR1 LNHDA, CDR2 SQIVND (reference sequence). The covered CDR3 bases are TGTGCCAGTAGTATTGGCGGGGGACGCACAGATACG. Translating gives CASSIGGGRTDT. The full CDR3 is CASSIGGGRTDTQYF.